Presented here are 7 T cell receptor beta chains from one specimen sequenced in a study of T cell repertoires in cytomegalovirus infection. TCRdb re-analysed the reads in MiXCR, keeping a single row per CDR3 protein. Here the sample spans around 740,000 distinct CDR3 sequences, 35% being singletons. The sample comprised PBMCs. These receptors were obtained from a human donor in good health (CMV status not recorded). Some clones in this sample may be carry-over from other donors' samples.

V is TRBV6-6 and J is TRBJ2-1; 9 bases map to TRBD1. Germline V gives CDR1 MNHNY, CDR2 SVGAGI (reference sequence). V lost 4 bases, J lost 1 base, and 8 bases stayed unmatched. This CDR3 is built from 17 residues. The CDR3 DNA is TGTGCCAGCAGTTTAGGACAGGGGTGGGCTTCCTACAATGAGCAGTTCTTC. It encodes CASSLGQGWASYNEQFF.

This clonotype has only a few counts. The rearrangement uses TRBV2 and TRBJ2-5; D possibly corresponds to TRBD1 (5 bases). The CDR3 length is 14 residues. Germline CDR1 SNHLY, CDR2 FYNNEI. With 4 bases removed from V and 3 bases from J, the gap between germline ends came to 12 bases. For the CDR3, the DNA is TGTGCCAGCAGTGGAGACAGATCTAAAGAGACCCAGTACTTC. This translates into CASSGDRSKETQYF.

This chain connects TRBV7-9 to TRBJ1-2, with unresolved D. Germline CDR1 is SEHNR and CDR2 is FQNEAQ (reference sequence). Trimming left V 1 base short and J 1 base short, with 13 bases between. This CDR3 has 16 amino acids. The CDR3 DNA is TGTGCCAGCAGCTTAGTCAGAGGGAGGGATAACTATGGCTACACCTTC. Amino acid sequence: CASSLVRGRDNYGYTF.

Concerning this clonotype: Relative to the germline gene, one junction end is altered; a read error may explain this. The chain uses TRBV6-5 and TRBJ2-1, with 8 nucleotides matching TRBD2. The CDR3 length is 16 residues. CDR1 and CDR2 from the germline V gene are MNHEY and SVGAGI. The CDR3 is CASRRGSSGLYNEHFF. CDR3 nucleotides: TGTGCCAGCAGGAGGGGGTCTAGCGGGCTATACAATGAGCATTTCTTC.

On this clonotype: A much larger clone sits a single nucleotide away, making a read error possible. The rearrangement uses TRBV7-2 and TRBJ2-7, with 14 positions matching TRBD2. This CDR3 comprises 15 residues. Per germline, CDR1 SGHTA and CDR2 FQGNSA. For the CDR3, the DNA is TGTGCCAGCAGCTTAGTTGGGACTAGCGGGAGCGAGCAGTCCTTC. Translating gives CASSLVGTSGSEQSF.

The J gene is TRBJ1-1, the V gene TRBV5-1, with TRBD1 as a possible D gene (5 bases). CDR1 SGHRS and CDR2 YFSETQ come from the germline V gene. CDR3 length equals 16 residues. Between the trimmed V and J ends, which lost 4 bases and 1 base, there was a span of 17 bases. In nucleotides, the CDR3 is TGCGCCAGCAGCACCCTGGGCAGGGTTGAGAACACTGAAGCTTTCTTT. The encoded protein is CASSTLGRVENTEAFF.

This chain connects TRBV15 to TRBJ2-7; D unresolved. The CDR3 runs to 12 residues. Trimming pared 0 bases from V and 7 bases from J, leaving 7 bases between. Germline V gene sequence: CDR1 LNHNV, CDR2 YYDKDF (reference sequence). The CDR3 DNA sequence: TGTGCCACCAGCAGAGATTCGGGTGAGCAGTACTTC. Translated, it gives CATSRDSGEQYF. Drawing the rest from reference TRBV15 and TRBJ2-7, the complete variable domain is DAMVIQNPRYQVTQFGKPVTLSCSQTLNHNVMYWYQQKSSQAPKLLFHYYDKDFNNEADTPDNFQSRRPNTSFCFLDIRSPGLGDTAMYLCATSRDSGEQYFGPGTRLTVT.